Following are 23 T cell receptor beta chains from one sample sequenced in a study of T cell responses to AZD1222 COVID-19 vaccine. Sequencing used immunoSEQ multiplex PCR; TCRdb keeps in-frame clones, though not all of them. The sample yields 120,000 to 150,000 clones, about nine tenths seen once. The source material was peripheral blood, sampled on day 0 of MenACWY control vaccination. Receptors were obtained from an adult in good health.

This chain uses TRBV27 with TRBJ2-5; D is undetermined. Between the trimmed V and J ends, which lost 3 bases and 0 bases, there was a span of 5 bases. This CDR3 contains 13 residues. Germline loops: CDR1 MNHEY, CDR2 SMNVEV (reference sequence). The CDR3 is CASSFAYQETQYF. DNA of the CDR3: TGTGCCAGCAGTTTCGCGTACCAAGAGACCCAGTACTTC.

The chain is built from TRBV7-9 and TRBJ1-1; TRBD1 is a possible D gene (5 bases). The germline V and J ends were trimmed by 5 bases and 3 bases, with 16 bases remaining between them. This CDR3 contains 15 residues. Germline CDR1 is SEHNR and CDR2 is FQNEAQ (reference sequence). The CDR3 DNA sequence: TGTGCCAGCAGCCCCGGTGGGACGTCAGACACTGAAGCTTTCTTT. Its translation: CASSPGGTSDTEAFF.

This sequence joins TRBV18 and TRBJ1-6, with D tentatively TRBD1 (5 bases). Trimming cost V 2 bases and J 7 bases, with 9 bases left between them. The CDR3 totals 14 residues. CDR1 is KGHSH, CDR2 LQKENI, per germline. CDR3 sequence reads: CASSPGRDNSPLHF. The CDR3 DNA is TGTGCCAGCTCACCAGGCAGGGACAATTCACCCCTCCACTTT.

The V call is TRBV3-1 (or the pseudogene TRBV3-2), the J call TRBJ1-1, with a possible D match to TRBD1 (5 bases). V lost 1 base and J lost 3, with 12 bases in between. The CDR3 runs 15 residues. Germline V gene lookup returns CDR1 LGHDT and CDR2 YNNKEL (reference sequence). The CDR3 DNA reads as TGTGCCAGCAGCCAAGGAGCGGGGGGACACACTGAAGCTTTCTTT. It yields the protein CASSQGAGGHTEAFF.

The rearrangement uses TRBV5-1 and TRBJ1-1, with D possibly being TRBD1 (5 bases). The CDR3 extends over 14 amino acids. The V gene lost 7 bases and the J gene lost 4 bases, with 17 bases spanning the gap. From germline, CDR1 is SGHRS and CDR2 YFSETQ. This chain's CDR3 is CASRPGDTGTEAFF. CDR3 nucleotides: TGCGCCAGCCGTCCGGGGGATACGGGCACTGAAGCTTTCTTT. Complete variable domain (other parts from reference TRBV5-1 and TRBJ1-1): KAGVTQTPRYLIKTRGQQVTLSCSPISGHRSVSWYQQTPGQGLQFLFEYFSETQRNKGNFPGRFSGRQFSNSRSEMNVSTLELGDSALYLCASRPGDTGTEAFFGQGTRLTVV.

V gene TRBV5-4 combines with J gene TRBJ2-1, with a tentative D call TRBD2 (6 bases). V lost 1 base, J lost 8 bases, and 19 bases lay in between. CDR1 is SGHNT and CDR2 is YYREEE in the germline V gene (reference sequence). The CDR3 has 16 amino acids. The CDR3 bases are TGTGCCAGCAGCTTGAGGTCGCGGCGGGAAATAGATGAGCAGTTCTTC. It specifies CASSLRSRREIDEQFF. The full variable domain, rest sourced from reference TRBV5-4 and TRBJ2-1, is ETGVTQSPTHLIKTRGQQVTLRCSSQSGHNTVSWYQQALGQGPQFIFQYYREEENGRGNFPPRFSGLQFPNYSSELNVNALELDDSALYLCASSLRSRREIDEQFFGPGTRLTVL.

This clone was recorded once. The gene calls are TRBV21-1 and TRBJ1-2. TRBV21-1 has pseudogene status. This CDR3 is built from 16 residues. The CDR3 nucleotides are TGTGCCAGCAGCAAAATGCCGGGGGTTACTAACTATGGCTACACCTTC. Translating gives CASSKMPGVTNYGYTF.

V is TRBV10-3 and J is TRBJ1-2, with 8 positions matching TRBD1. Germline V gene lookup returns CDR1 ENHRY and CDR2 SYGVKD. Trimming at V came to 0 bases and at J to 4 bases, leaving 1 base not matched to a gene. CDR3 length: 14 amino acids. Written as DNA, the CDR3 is TGTGCCATCAGTGAGTCCGGGACAGGCTATGGCTACACCTTC. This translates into CAISESGTGYGYTF.

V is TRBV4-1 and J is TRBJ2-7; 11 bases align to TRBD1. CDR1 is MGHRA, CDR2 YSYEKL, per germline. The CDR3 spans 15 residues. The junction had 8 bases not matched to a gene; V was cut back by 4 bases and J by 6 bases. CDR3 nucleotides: TGCGCCAGCAGCCTCCAGGGACAGGGGGTAGGCGAGCAGTACTTC. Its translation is CASSLQGQGVGEQYF.

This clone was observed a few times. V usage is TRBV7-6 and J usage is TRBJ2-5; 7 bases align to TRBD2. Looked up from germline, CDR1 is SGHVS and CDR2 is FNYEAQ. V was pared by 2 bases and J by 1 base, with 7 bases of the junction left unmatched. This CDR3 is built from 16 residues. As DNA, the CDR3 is TGTGCCAGCAGCTTAATTCTGGGGGGGGGCCAAGAGACCCAGTACTTC. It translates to CASSLILGGGQETQYF.

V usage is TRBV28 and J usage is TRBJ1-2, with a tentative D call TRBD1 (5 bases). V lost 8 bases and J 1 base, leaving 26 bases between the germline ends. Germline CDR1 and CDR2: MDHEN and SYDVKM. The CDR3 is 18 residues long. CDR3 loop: CASHRGVRQARGNYGYTF. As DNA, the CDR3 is TGTGCCAGCCATAGAGGGGTCCGGCAGGCAAGGGGTAACTATGGCTACACCTTC.

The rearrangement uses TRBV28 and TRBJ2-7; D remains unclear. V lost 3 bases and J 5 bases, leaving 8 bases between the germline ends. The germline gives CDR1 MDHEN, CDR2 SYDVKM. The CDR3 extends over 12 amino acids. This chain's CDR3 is CASSFVRDEQYF. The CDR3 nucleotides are TGTGCCAGCAGTTTCGTAAGGGACGAGCAGTACTTC.

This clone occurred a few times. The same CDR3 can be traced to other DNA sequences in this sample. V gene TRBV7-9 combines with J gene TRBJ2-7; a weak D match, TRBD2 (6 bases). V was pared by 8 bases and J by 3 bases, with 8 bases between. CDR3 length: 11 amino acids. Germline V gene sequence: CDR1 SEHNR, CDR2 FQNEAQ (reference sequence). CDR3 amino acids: CASSGDYEQYF. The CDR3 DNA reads TGTGCCAGCTCGGGGGACTACGAGCAGTACTTC.

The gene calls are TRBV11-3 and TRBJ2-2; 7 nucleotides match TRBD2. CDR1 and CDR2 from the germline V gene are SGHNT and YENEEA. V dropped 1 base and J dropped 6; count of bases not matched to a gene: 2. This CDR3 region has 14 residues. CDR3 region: CASSLVRGSGELFF. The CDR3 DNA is TGTGCCAGCAGCTTAGTGCGGGGGTCCGGGGAGCTGTTTTTT.

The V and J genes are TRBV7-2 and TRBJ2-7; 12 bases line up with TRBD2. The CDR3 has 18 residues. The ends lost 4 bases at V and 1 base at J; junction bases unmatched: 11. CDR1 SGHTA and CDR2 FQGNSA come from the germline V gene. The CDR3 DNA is TGTGCCAGCAGCTCCCTCCGACTAGCGGGAGCAACGTCCTACGAGCAGTACTTC. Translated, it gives CASSSLRLAGATSYEQYF.

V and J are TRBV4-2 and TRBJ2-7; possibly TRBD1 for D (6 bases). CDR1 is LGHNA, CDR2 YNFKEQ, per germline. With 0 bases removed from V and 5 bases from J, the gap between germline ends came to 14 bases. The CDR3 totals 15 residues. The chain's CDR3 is CASSQDSNRVDEQYF. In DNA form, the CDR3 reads TGTGCCAGCAGCCAAGATTCGAACAGGGTGGACGAGCAGTACTTC.

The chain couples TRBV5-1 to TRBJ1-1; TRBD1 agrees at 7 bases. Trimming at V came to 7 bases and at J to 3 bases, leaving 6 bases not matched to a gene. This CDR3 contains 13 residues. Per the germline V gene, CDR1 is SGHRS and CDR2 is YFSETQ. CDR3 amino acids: CASFRGPDTEAFF. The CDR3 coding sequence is TGCGCCAGCTTTAGGGGGCCGGACACTGAAGCTTTCTTT.

The DNA for the CDR3 is TGTGCCAGCAGCTCCTATCCGACTAGCGGTGACAATGAGCAGTTCTTC. Its protein is CASSSYPTSGDNEQFF. The chain carries TRBV5-4 and TRBJ2-1; 9 nucleotides align to TRBD2. The CDR3 totals 16 residues. V trimming: 3 bases; J trimming: 5 bases; junction bases outside the gene matches: 9. CDR1 and CDR2 from the germline V gene are SGHNT and YYREEE (reference sequence). The full variable domain, with the rest looked up from reference TRBV5-4 and TRBJ2-1, is ETGVTQSPTHLIKTRGQQVTLRCSSQSGHNTVSWYQQALGQGPQFIFQYYREEENGRGNFPPRFSGLQFPNYSSELNVNALELDDSALYLCASSSYPTSGDNEQFFGPGTRLTVL.

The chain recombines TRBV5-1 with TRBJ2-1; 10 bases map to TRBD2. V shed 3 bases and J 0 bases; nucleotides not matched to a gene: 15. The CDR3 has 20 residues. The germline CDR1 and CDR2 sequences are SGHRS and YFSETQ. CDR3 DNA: TGCGCCAGCAGCTACCCCTCGACTAGCGGGTCATCGAGCTCCTACAATGAGCAGTTCTTC. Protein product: CASSYPSTSGSSSSYNEQFF.

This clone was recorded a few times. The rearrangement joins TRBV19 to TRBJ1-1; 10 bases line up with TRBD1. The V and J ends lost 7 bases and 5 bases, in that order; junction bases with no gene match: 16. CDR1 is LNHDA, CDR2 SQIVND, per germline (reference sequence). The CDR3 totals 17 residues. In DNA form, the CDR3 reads TGTGCCAGTATTTCCACGCAGACAGGGGGCAGAAGGACTGAAGCTTTCTTT. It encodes CASISTQTGGRRTEAFF.

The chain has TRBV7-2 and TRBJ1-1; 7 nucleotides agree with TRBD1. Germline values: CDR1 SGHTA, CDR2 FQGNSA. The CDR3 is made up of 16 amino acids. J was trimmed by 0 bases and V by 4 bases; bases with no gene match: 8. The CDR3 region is CASSYTGTAMNTEAFF. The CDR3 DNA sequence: TGTGCCAGCAGCTATACCGGGACAGCTATGAACACTGAAGCTTTCTTT.

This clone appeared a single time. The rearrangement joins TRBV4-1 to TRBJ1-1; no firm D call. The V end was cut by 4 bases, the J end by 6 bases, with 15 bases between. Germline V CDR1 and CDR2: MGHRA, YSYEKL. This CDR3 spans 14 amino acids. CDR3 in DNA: TGCGCCAGCAGCCCTTCAAATTTCGCGGCTGAAGCTTTCTTT. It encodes CASSPSNFAAEAFF.

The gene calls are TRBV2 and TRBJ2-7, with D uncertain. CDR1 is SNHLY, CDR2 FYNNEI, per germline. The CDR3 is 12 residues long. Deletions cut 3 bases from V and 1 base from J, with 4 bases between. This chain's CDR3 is CASSDISYEQYF. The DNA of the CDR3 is TGTGCCAGCAGTGATATATCCTACGAGCAGTACTTC.